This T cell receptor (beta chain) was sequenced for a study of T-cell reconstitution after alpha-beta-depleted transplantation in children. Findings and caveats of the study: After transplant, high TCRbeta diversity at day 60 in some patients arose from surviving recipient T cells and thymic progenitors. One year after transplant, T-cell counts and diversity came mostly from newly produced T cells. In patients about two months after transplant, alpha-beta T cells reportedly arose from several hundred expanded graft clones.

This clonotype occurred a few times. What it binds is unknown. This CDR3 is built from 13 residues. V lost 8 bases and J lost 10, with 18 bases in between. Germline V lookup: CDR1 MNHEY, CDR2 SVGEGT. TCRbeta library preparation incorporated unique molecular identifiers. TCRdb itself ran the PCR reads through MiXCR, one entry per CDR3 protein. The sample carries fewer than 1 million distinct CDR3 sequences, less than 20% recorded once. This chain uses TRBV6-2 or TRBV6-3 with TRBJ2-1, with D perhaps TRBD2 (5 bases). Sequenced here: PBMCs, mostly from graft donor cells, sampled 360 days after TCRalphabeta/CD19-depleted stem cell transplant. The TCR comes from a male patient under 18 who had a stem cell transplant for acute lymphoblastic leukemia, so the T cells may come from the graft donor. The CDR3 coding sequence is TGTGCCAGCGAAGGGCTTTTAGAGCGGGAGCAGTTCTTC. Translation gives CASEGLLEREQFF.